These 20 T cell receptor beta chains were all obtained from the same sample, sequenced in a study of T-cell reconstitution after alpha-beta-depleted transplantation in children. This sample's TCRbeta library carried unique molecular identifier barcodes. TCRdb independently ran MiXCR on the PCR reads; one entry per CDR3 protein. Of fewer than 250,000 distinct CDR3 sequences in the sample, approximately 19% were seen once. Sequences were derived from PBMCs, mostly from graft donor cells, sampled 360 days after TCRalphabeta/CD19-depleted stem cell transplant. The receptors here all came from a male patient under 10 years old who had a stem cell transplant for acute lymphoblastic leukemia, so the T cells may come from the graft donor.

This chain connects TRBV25-1 to TRBJ2-5; D remains unclear. This CDR3 spans 14 amino acids. The germline CDR1 and CDR2 sequences are MGHDK and SYGVNS. V was pared by 3 bases and J by 2 bases, with 10 bases between. The CDR3 loop reads CASSDFGRQETQYF. CDR3 nucleotides: TGTGCCAGCAGTGATTTCGGGCGACAAGAGACCCAGTACTTC.

The genes are TRBV6-5 and TRBJ1-2, with D unclear. The CDR3 is made up of 16 amino acids. V lost 6 bases and J 5 bases, leaving 22 bases between the germline ends. CDR1 is MNHEY and CDR2 is SVGAGI in the germline V gene. The CDR3 loop reads CASSELRGFYGYGYTF. Here the CDR3 DNA reads TGTGCCAGCAGCGAGCTACGAGGGTTTTATGGGTATGGCTACACCTTC.

At least ten counts were recorded for this clonotype. The chain has TRBV7-2 and TRBJ2-3; D possibly uses TRBD1 or TRBD2 (5 bases each). Trimming took 3 bases from V and 4 from J, leaving 11 bases between them. The CDR3 runs 14 residues. CDR1 and CDR2 from the germline V gene are SGHTA and FQGNSA. The CDR3 is CASSLGDVADTQYF. The CDR3, as DNA: TGTGCCAGCAGCTTGGGGGACGTCGCAGATACGCAGTATTTT.

The chain links TRBV7-2 to TRBJ2-7; D gene ambiguous. From germline, CDR1 is SGHTA and CDR2 FQGNSA. The CDR3 runs 12 residues. V shed 5 bases and J shed 3 bases, with 8 bases lying between them. This CDR3 is CASSTDGYEQYF. In nucleotides, the CDR3 is TGTGCCAGCAGCACGGACGGCTACGAGCAGTACTTC.

This clonotype has just a few counts. The V call is TRBV7-2, the J call TRBJ2-1, with D tentatively TRBD2 (5 bases). This CDR3 comprises 17 residues. Trimming cost V 1 base and J 3 bases, with 16 bases left between them. Germline V lookup: CDR1 SGHTA, CDR2 FQGNSA. This CDR3 reads CASSLGATTTYYNEQFF. The CDR3 nucleotides read TGTGCCAGCAGCTTAGGGGCTACGACTACCTACTACAATGAGCAGTTCTTC.

This clonotype was picked up a small number of times. The V call is TRBV6-2 or TRBV6-3, the J call TRBJ2-5; no definite D call. The CDR3 consists of 12 residues. Per germline, CDR1 MNHEY and CDR2 SVGEGT. V lost 0 bases and J lost 6, with 5 bases in between. The CDR3 nucleotides read TGTGCCAGCAGTTACTCGAAGCAGACCCAGTACTTC. Its translation is CASSYSKQTQYF.

The rearrangement links TRBV7-8 to TRBJ2-7; 8 nucleotides align to TRBD2. This CDR3 contains 17 residues. Germline CDR1 is SGHVS and CDR2 is FQNEAQ. Trimming took 0 bases from V and 2 from J; bases not matched to a gene: 9. Here the CDR3 reads CASSLAYFAGGTYEQYF. The CDR3 DNA is TGTGCCAGCAGCTTAGCGTACTTTGCGGGGGGCACCTACGAGCAGTACTTC.

Here the CDR3 DNA reads TGTGCCAGCAGTCCCAGCTCCGGGACGGGCTCCTACGAGCAGTACTTC. It is translated as CASSPSSGTGSYEQYF. The gene calls are TRBV12-3 or TRBV12-4 and TRBJ2-7, with D possibly being TRBD1 or TRBD2 (5 bases each). V gave up 5 bases and J gave up 0 bases, with 17 bases separating them. The CDR3 sequence is 16 residues long.

The V and J genes are TRBV6-1 and TRBJ2-7; TRBD2 matches 13 bases. This CDR3 is built from 16 residues. Germline V CDR1 and CDR2: MNHNS, SASEGT. With 7 bases clipped from V and 0 bases from J, the junction kept 6 bases outside the gene matches. The chain's CDR3 is CASTGTSGVSSYEQYF. DNA of the CDR3: TGTGCCAGCACCGGGACTAGCGGGGTTAGCTCCTACGAGCAGTACTTC.

This clonotype appeared many times. The J gene is TRBJ2-2, the V gene TRBV11-2; TRBD1 matches 8 bases. V shed 5 bases, J shed 6 bases, and the junction held 5 bases outside the gene matches. This CDR3 has 14 amino acids. Germline-derived CDR1 and CDR2 are SGHAT and FQNNGV. CDR3 sequence reads: CASSLLTGAGELFF. DNA of the CDR3: TGTGCCAGCAGCCTACTGACAGGGGCCGGGGAGCTGTTTTTT.

In this sample, this clonotype turned up a few times. The CDR3 nucleotides are TGCAGTGCCTCGACGGGGCAGGCATTGACCGGCGAGCAGTACTTC. It translates to CSASTGQALTGEQYF. The V and J genes are TRBV20-1 and TRBJ2-7; D may match TRBD1 or TRBD2 (5 bases each). This CDR3 is built from 15 residues. Trimming removed 6 bases from V and 6 bases from J, with 24 bases in between. CDR1 DFQATT and CDR2 SNEGSKA come from the germline V gene (reference sequence).

This clonotype came up a few times. V usage is TRBV7-9 and J usage is TRBJ2-3; a possible D gene is TRBD2 (7 bases). CDR1 is SEHNR, CDR2 FQNEAQ, per germline (reference sequence). Trimming removed 4 bases at V and 5 bases at J, with 10 bases between. The CDR3 contains 13 residues. The CDR3 DNA reads TGTGCCAGCAGCTGGGGGGGCCTAGATACGCAGTATTTT. Translated, it gives CASSWGGLDTQYF.

In its sample, this clonotype was seen a few times. The rearrangement joins TRBV6-1 to TRBJ1-2, with 8 bases fitting TRBD1. In germline, CDR1 is MNHNS, CDR2 SASEGT. The CDR3 runs 17 residues. Trimming cost V 7 bases and J 6 bases; bases outside gene matches: 19. The CDR3 loop is CASTSLGQGAIRDGYTF. The CDR3 DNA reads TGTGCCAGCACCTCCTTGGGTCAGGGGGCGATTCGGGATGGCTACACCTTC.

The J gene is TRBJ2-7, the V gene TRBV27; D is perhaps TRBD1 (5 bases). The CDR3 runs 11 residues. V lost 10 bases to trimming and J lost 3 bases, with 10 bases between them. Germline V CDR1 and CDR2: MNHEY, SMNVEV (reference sequence). The CDR3 DNA is TGTGCCACTATTCAGGGCTACGAGCAGTACTTC. The encoded protein is CATIQGYEQYF.

V and J are TRBV12-3 or TRBV12-4 and TRBJ2-2, with 10 bases matching TRBD1. The CDR3 contains 15 residues. J lost 2 bases, V lost 6 bases, and 3 bases had no gene match. CDR3 DNA: TGTGCCAGCAGGGGACAGGGGTCTAACACCGGGGAGCTGTTTTTT. This sequence encodes CASRGQGSNTGELFF.

The genes are TRBV9 and TRBJ2-7, with unresolved D. This CDR3 comprises 12 residues. Per the germline V gene, CDR1 is SGDLS and CDR2 is YYNGEE. Trimming stripped 4 bases from V and 5 bases from J, with 10 bases between. The CDR3: CASSNSPDEQYF. CDR3 DNA sequence: TGTGCCAGCAGCAATTCCCCCGACGAGCAGTACTTC.

This clonotype was found a few times. The rearrangement joins TRBV9 to TRBJ1-3; D may be TRBD1 (5 bases). This CDR3 is built from 17 residues. Germline V lookup: CDR1 SGDLS, CDR2 YYNGEE. Between the trimmed V and J ends, which lost 3 bases and 0 bases, there was a span of 16 bases. The CDR3 sequence: CASSARDSSSSGNTIYF. The CDR3 nucleotides read TGTGCCAGCAGCGCAAGAGACAGTTCCTCCTCTGGAAACACCATATATTTT.

The chain combines TRBV20-1 with TRBJ2-5; D is uncertain. The length of the CDR3 is 11 residues. Deletions cut 6 bases from V and 2 bases from J, with 7 bases between. Germline-derived CDR1 and CDR2 are DFQATT and SNEGSKA (reference sequence). CDR3 sequence reads: CSATPQETQYF. The CDR3 DNA sequence: TGCAGTGCCACACCACAAGAGACCCAGTACTTC.

This clonotype has only a few counts. The chain is built from TRBV10-3 and TRBJ1-1; the D is unclear. Trimming cost V 2 bases and J 4 bases, with 11 bases left between them. From germline, CDR1 is ENHRY and CDR2 SYGVKD. This CDR3 contains 14 residues. CDR3 protein: CAISEKGLGTEAFF. CDR3 bases: TGTGCCATCAGTGAGAAGGGTCTAGGCACTGAAGCTTTCTTT.

This clonotype was detected only a few times. The chain couples TRBV9 to TRBJ1-2, with D perhaps TRBD1 (6 bases). The CDR3 is made up of 13 amino acids. Germline assignment: CDR1 SGDLS and CDR2 YYNGEE. Deletions cut 0 bases from V and 3 bases from J, with 6 bases between. CDR3 amino acids: CASSVAGDYGYTF. CDR3 bases: TGTGCCAGCAGCGTAGCAGGGGACTATGGCTACACCTTC.